The entry that follows covers one T cell receptor beta chain sequence. What it binds is not known. This record comes from a study of T cell responses to AZD1222 COVID-19 vaccine. Some second doses came at about 4 weeks and others at about 12 weeks; these were pooled. The CDR3 loop spans 14 amino acids. With 5 bases clipped from V and 4 bases from J, the junction kept 7 bases outside the gene matches. Germline V gives CDR1 SGHAT, CDR2 FQDESV (reference sequence). Assay: immunoSEQ multiplex PCR; the TCRdb copy retains only in-frame clones and omits some. The sample contains roughly 150,000 clones, approximately 90% of which appear only once. Notes on the study in general: Repertoires in all cases were sampled only once the peak T cell response had passed.

The sample was peripheral blood, taken 28 days after the second AZD1222 dose. J is TRBJ2-7 and V is TRBV11-1, with 8 bases fitting TRBD1. The clonotype comes from an adult who received the AZD1222 COVID-19 vaccine. This CDR3 reads CASSHQDRAYEQYF. The CDR3 DNA sequence: TGTGCCAGCAGCCACCAGGACAGGGCGTACGAGCAGTACTTC.